This T cell receptor (beta chain) is drawn from a study of T cells in Graves' hyperthyroidism and ophthalmopathy. Looking at the study overall: Blood was drawn when the patient was first diagnosed and still untreated.

Germline V lookup: CDR1 SGHTA, CDR2 FQGNSA. The trim removed 3 bases at V and 3 bases at J, leaving 9 bases unmatched. The CDR3 totals 16 residues. What was amplified from RNA transcripts were TCR beta CDR3 regions. The HTBI primer set served for first-round RT-PCR of the TCR CDR3. TCRdb reanalysed the multiplex PCR reads using MiXCR and keeps one entry per CDR3 protein. The sample shows approximately 740,000 distinct CDR3 sequences, 14% of them seen only once. This clonotype was obtained from a woman between 18 and 30 years old with Graves' hyperthyroidism. Sequencing used blood. The J gene is TRBJ2-3, the V gene TRBV7-2, with 7 bases fitting TRBD1. The chain's CDR3 is CASSLTGFDLTDTQYF. The CDR3 DNA reads as TGTGCCAGCAGCTTGACAGGGTTTGATCTAACAGATACGCAGTATTTT.